One sample yielded the 20 T cell receptor beta chains listed below, sequenced in a study of blood T cell repertoires in COVID-19. Only in-frame clones appear in the TCRdb table, and some are missing; sequencing was by immunoSEQ multiplex PCR. The sample has some 220,000 clones, about 79% seen once. Sequencing used peripheral blood. The receptor source for this set is a man between 45 and 60 years old with active or convalescent COVID-19.

This chain joins TRBV19 and TRBJ1-1; weak D call: TRBD1 (5 bases). The CDR3 spans 14 residues. Per germline, CDR1 LNHDA and CDR2 SQIVND (reference sequence). The V and J ends lost 6 bases and 3 bases respectively, with 14 bases between them. CDR3 DNA sequence: TGTGCCAGTAGATACGGGGCGGGGTACACTGAAGCTTTCTTT. This encodes CASRYGAGYTEAFF.

The CDR3 reads CAYSSGSSYNEQFF. The CDR3 nucleotides read TGTGCCTACTCGAGCGGGAGCTCCTACAATGAGCAGTTCTTC. The gene calls are TRBV10-3 and TRBJ2-1; 8 nucleotides match TRBD2. CDR1 ENHRY and CDR2 SYGVKD come from the germline V gene. The J segment lost 0 bases and the V segment lost 11 bases, leaving 6 bases of the junction unmatched. The CDR3 consists of 14 residues.

The J gene is TRBJ2-5, the V gene TRBV5-6; the D gene is possibly TRBD1 (7 bases). Germline values: CDR1 SGHDT, CDR2 YYEEEE. The CDR3 sequence is 13 residues long. The V and J ends lost 3 bases and 4 bases respectively, with 10 bases between them. The CDR3 here is CASSWRGRETQYF. The CDR3 DNA follows: TGTGCCAGCAGCTGGAGGGGGCGAGAGACCCAGTACTTC.

This clone came up a few times. V usage is TRBV28 and J usage is TRBJ2-7, with 8 bases that match TRBD1. Trimming removed 6 bases from V and 2 bases from J; junction bases left unmatched: 6. Germline lookup yields CDR1 MDHEN and CDR2 SYDVKM. The CDR3 is made up of 14 amino acids. The CDR3 DNA reads TGTGCCAGCAGCCCCCTGACAGGGGCCTACGAGCAGTACTTC. Translated: CASSPLTGAYEQYF.

This chain joins TRBV18 and TRBJ1-1, with unresolved D. V was trimmed by 1 base and J by 2 bases, leaving 5 bases between them. CDR1 and CDR2 (germline): KGHSH, LQKENI. CDR3 size: 13 residues. CDR3 loop: CASSPLYNTEAFF. The CDR3 bases are TGTGCCAGCTCACCACTTTATAACACTGAAGCTTTCTTT.

The chain employs TRBV28 and TRBJ2-3, with a weak D call TRBD1 (6 bases). Germline V lookup: CDR1 MDHEN, CDR2 SYDVKM. The CDR3 has 17 residues. V gave up 6 bases and J gave up 3 bases, with 22 bases separating them. This CDR3 is CASSHPVGQTGTDTQYF. The CDR3, as DNA: TGTGCCAGCAGCCACCCCGTCGGACAGACGGGGACAGATACGCAGTATTTT.

The J gene is TRBJ1-5, the V gene TRBV19, with TRBD1 as a possible D gene (6 bases). Germline CDR1 LNHDA, CDR2 SQIVND (reference sequence). V lost 8 bases and J 4 bases, leaving 15 bases between the germline ends. The CDR3 totals 14 residues. The CDR3 loop reads CASGHRTVNQPQHF. The CDR3 DNA is TGTGCCAGTGGACACCGGACAGTGAATCAGCCCCAGCATTTT.

The rearrangement links TRBV5-1 to TRBJ2-6; 8 bases agree with TRBD2. Germline V lookup: CDR1 SGHRS, CDR2 YFSETQ. The CDR3 length is 17 residues. Trimming removed 3 bases from V and 2 bases from J; junction bases left unmatched: 7. This chain's CDR3 is CASSWTSGGAGANVLTF. DNA of the CDR3: TGCGCCAGCAGCTGGACATCGGGAGGGGCTGGGGCCAACGTCCTGACTTTC.

The J gene is TRBJ2-5, the V gene TRBV7-2; 13 bases fit TRBD2. After removal of 8 bases from V and 5 bases from J, the junction contained 8 bases not matched to a gene. Germline CDR1 and CDR2: SGHTA and FQGNSA. The CDR3 runs to 15 residues. Here the CDR3 reads CASLFTSGGVETQYF. The CDR3 region has the DNA TGTGCCAGCCTTTTCACTAGCGGGGGGGTTGAGACCCAGTACTTC.

The rearrangement joins TRBV6-5 to TRBJ1-1; 7 nucleotides match TRBD1. The CDR3 has 14 amino acids. CDR1 is MNHEY and CDR2 is SVGAGI in the germline V gene. Trimming at V came to 7 bases and at J to 5 bases, leaving 10 bases not matched to a gene. CDR3 amino acids: CASTTHRGSTEAFF. The CDR3, as DNA: TGTGCCAGCACCACTCACAGGGGAAGTACTGAAGCTTTCTTT.

CDR3 sequence: CASSLSGTGVGSGGTKAFF. The CDR3 DNA sequence: TGTGCCAGCTCACTCTCCGGGACAGGGGTCGGATCGGGTGGCACTAAGGCTTTCTTT. The rearrangement uses TRBV18 and TRBJ1-1; TRBD1 aligns across 10 bases. Germline V gene sequence: CDR1 KGHSH, CDR2 LQKENI. Trimming took 4 bases from V and 11 from J; bases not matched to a gene: 25. The CDR3 runs to 19 residues.

The chain combines TRBV23-1 with TRBJ2-1; weak D call: TRBD2 (5 bases). TRBV23-1 is an open reading frame whose function is uncertain. This CDR3 comprises 13 residues. V lost 4 bases, J lost 6 bases, and 10 bases lay in between. CDR3 nucleotides: TGCGCCAGCAGTCCCCGGAGGTGCAATGAGCAGTTCTTC. Translated: CASSPRRCNEQFF.

This sequence joins TRBV7-2 and TRBJ1-4; D remains unclear. The CDR3 covers 18 residues. The germline gives CDR1 SGHTA, CDR2 FQGNSA. Trimming removed 3 bases from V and 0 bases from J, with 17 bases in between. The CDR3 loop reads CASSFLGGRGTTNEKLFF. For the CDR3, the DNA is TGTGCCAGCAGCTTTCTAGGAGGGAGAGGAACAACTAATGAAAAACTGTTTTTT.

V and J are TRBV7-2 and TRBJ2-2; a weak D match, TRBD2 (5 bases). The V end lost 0 bases, the J end lost 4 bases, and 6 bases lay between the germline ends. CDR1 SGHTA and CDR2 FQGNSA come from the germline V gene. The CDR3 is 14 amino acids. The DNA for the CDR3 is TGTGCCAGCAGCTTAGCGCGGGTCACCGGGGAGCTGTTTTTT. Translation gives CASSLARVTGELFF.

The chain employs TRBV5-1 and TRBJ1-6; 7 nucleotides align to TRBD1. The CDR3 is 14 amino acids. Germline CDR1 SGHRS, CDR2 YFSETQ. The ends lost 1 base at V and 9 bases at J; junction bases unmatched: 4. The CDR3 DNA sequence: TGCGCCAGCAGCTTGTCGACAGGGAGTTCACCCCTCCACTTT. Translated, it gives CASSLSTGSSPLHF.

The V and J genes are TRBV2 and TRBJ2-5, with D unresolved. The length of the CDR3 is 13 residues. V lost 5 bases and J lost 5, with 12 bases in between. The germline V gene encodes CDR1 SNHLY and CDR2 FYNNEI. CDR3 amino acids: CASSPSLVETQYF. CDR3 sequence (DNA): TGTGCCAGCAGTCCTTCCCTAGTTGAGACCCAGTACTTC.

The rearrangement joins TRBV6-2 or TRBV6-3 to TRBJ2-7; 8 bases align to TRBD1. This CDR3 has 16 amino acids. Trimming cost V 5 bases and J 4 bases; bases outside gene matches: 13. The germline gives CDR1 MNHEY, CDR2 SVGEGT. The CDR3 bases are TGTGCCAGCAGTAATGATCCGGGACAGGTTATTTACGAGCAGTACGTC. This translates into CASSNDPGQVIYEQYV.

The chain recombines TRBV2 with TRBJ2-5; the match to TRBD2 covers 7 bases. With 7 bases clipped from V and 1 base from J, the junction kept 3 bases outside the gene matches. Germline V gene lookup returns CDR1 SNHLY and CDR2 FYNNEI. The CDR3 loop spans 13 amino acids. The DNA for the CDR3 is TGTGCCAGCACCCGGACTAGCCAAGAGACCCAGTACTTC. It encodes CASTRTSQETQYF.

CDR3 nucleotide sequence: TGTGCCAGCAGCCTGTTGGGGGGAGAGACCCAGTACTTC. Its protein product is CASSLLGGETQYF. The chain couples TRBV3-1 (or the pseudogene TRBV3-2) to TRBJ2-5, with a weak D call TRBD2 (6 bases). Germline V CDR1 and CDR2: LGHDT, YNNKEL (reference sequence). The length of the CDR3 is 13 residues. V lost 4 bases and J 4 bases, leaving 10 bases between the germline ends.

The rearrangement uses TRBV5-5 and TRBJ2-2; weak D call: TRBD2 (5 bases). Looked up from germline, CDR1 is SGHKS and CDR2 is YYEKEE (reference sequence). Trimming removed 2 bases from V and 7 bases from J, with 24 bases in between. The CDR3 runs to 18 residues. CDR3 in amino acids: CASSFTPLIGKNGGELFF. CDR3 sequence (DNA): TGTGCCAGCAGCTTCACCCCTTTGATCGGGAAAAATGGCGGGGAGCTGTTTTTT.